These T cell receptor beta chains were read from a single sample in a study of T cells in Graves' hyperthyroidism and ophthalmopathy. TCRdb recomputed calls from the multiplex PCR reads with MiXCR, one row per CDR3 protein. Here the sample spans about 47,000 distinct CDR3 sequences, 54% being singletons. The sample consisted of peripheral blood or thyroid tissue (not recorded which). Receptors were obtained from a man younger than 30 with Graves' hyperthyroidism. The CDR3 runs from the conserved cysteine through the conserved F or W. Each record gives: V gene, D gene, CDR3 length, clone size, J gene, CDR3 protein, CDR3 DNA. A D gene is named only where the DNA matches it firmly. Part of the rows lack a size; the others show once, few, many or a class for expanded clones.

TRBV2	TRBD1	14	.	TRBJ1-1	CARQGPWSDTEAFF	TGTGCCAGACAGGGGCCATGGTCGGACACTGAAGCTTTCTTT
TRBV7-9	TRBD2	16	once	TRBJ2-7	CASSPISGGLSYEQYF	TGCGCCAGCAGCCCGATTAGCGGGGGGCTCTCCTACGAGCAGTACTTC
TRBV20-1	.	11	.	TRBJ1-1	CSASADTEAFF	TGCAGTGCTAGTGCTGACACTGAAGCTTTCTTT
TRBV6-1	TRBD2	14	many	TRBJ2-2	CASSGLASTGELFF	TGTGCCAGCAGTGGACTAGCAAGCACCGGGGAGCTGTTTTTT
TRBV24-1	.	16	.	TRBJ2-5	CATSDFHKTGRETQYF	TGTGCCACCAGTGATTTCCATAAAACAGGGCGGGAGACCCAGTACTTC
TRBV14	.	18	.	TRBJ2-7	CASSQVWRSGVEVYEQYF	TGTGCCAGCAGCCAAGTCTGGAGATCAGGGGTGGAAGTCTACGAGCAGTACTTC
TRBV3-1	.	14	many	TRBJ1-5	CASSQATGQQPQHF	TGTGCCAGCAGCCAAGCGACTGGGCAACAGCCCCAGCATTTT
TRBV12-3/TRBV12-4	TRBD1	15	.	TRBJ1-5	CASSLARGPPQPQHF	TGTGCCAGCAGTTTAGCTAGGGGGCCCCCTCAGCCCCAGCATTTT
TRBV19	.	17	many	TRBJ2-2	CASRTGFDIANTGELFF	TGTGCCAGTAGAACAGGGTTTGACATCGCGAACACCGGGGAGCTGTTTTTT
TRBV7-9	.	15	once	TRBJ1-1	CASSSLREGDTEALF	TGTGCCAGCAGCTCTTTAAGGGAAGGAGACACTGAAGCTCTCTTT
TRBV7-6	.	15	.	TRBJ1-2	CASSPSTTGSGGYTF	TGTGCCAGCAGTCCTTCCACAACGGGGTCGGGTGGCTACACCTTC
TRBV19	TRBD1	17	many	TRBJ1-2	CASSSDSAFVRQGGYTF	TGTGCCAGTAGTAGCGACTCTGCGTTTGTTCGACAGGGTGGCTACACCTTC
TRBV17	.	16	.	TRBJ2-5	CASGDGYSGRQETQYF	TGTGCCAGCGGGGATGGGTATAGCGGGAGGCAAGAGACCCAGTACTTC
TRBV7-8	TRBD1	14	.	TRBJ2-7	CASRNDRVLSEQYF	TGTGCCAGCAGGAATGACAGGGTCCTGAGCGAGCAGTACTTC
TRBV6-5	TRBD1	15	many	TRBJ2-7	CASRKDRGRSYEQYF	TGTGCCAGCAGGAAAGACAGGGGTAGATCCTACGAGCAGTACTTC
TRBV24-1	.	17	many	TRBJ2-2	CATSDQYGTAGAGELFF	TGTGCCACCAGTGATCAGTACGGGACGGCCGGCGCCGGGGAGCTGTTTTTT
TRBV20-1	.	13	once	TRBJ1-5	CSAMERNDQPQHF	TGCAGTGCTATGGAGCGGAACGATCAGCCCCAGCATTTT
TRBV6-1	TRBD1	13	many	TRBJ2-3	CASRGTGADTQYF	TGTGCCAGCAGAGGGACAGGAGCAGATACGCAGTATTTT
TRBV24-1	.	12	many	TRBJ2-7	CATSESDYEQYF	TGTGCCACCAGTGAGTCAGACTACGAGCAGTACTTC
TRBV7-8	.	13	few	TRBJ2-3	CASSGSGGDTQYF	TGTGCCAGCAGCGGTAGTGGCGGAGATACGCAGTATTTT
TRBV5-1	TRBD1	15	.	TRBJ1-5	CASSLGQGPNQPQHF	TGCGCCAGCAGCTTAGGACAGGGCCCCAATCAGCCCCAGCATTTT
TRBV12-3/TRBV12-4	TRBD1	15	.	TRBJ2-5	CASRGQGGFQETQYF	TGTGCCAGCAGGGGACAGGGAGGATTTCAAGAGACCCAGTACTTC
TRBV10-3	TRBD2	16	.	TRBJ2-2	CAISKFLAGATGELFF	TGTGCCATCAGTAAATTCCTAGCGGGAGCCACCGGGGAGCTGTTTTTT
TRBV7-8	.	14	.	TRBJ1-6	CASSPSELPFPLHF	TGTGCCAGCAGCCCCTCGGAGCTACCCTTCCCCCTCCACTTT
TRBV6-5	TRBD2	19	few	TRBJ2-2	CASSYSGTSGSGYTGELFF	TGTGCCAGCAGTTACTCGGGGACTAGCGGGAGTGGGTACACCGGGGAGCTGTTTTTT
TRBV7-2	.	11	.	TRBJ2-5	CASSLAGSQYF	TGTGCCAGCAGCTTAGCAGGGAGCCAGTACTTC
TRBV7-8	TRBD2	17	.	TRBJ2-7	CASSMTSGGNPSYEQYF	TGTGCCAGCAGCATGACTAGCGGGGGCAACCCCTCCTACGAGCAGTACTTC
TRBV7-3	TRBD2	14	.	TRBJ2-5	CASSGQTSKETQYF	TGTGCCAGCAGCGGGCAGACTAGCAAAGAGACCCAGTACTTC
TRBV4-1	TRBD1	17	many	TRBJ2-7	CASSQDLGTGKTYEQYF	TGCGCCAGCAGCCAAGATCTCGGGACAGGCAAAACCTACGAGCAGTACTTC
TRBV29-1	TRBD1	14	.	TRBJ1-5	CSVVGAGGGETQHF	TGCAGCGTTGTCGGGGCAGGGGGCGGGGAGACCCAGCATTTT
TRBV18	.	13	many	TRBJ1-1	CASSPEAQEKAFF	TGTGCCAGCTCACCGGAGGCTCAGGAGAAAGCTTTCTTT
TRBV2	.	11	.	TRBJ1-1	CATSTATEAFF	TGTGCCACTTCGACCGCGACTGAAGCTTTCTTT
TRBV15	.	16	.	TRBJ1-5	CVTSRAPGLINQPQHF	TGTGTCACCAGCAGAGCTCCGGGACTCATCAATCAGCCCCAGCATTTT
TRBV7-2	TRBD1	11	.	TRBJ2-7	CASSSGQGRDF	TGTGCCAGCAGCTCTGGACAGGGCCGTGACTTC
TRBV20-1	TRBD1	15	many	TRBJ1-1	CSAKVQGTLANHGFF	TGCAGTGCTAAGGTACAGGGGACGTTAGCTAATCATGGTTTCTTT
TRBV19	TRBD1	18	many	TRBJ1-4	CASSTDIRTGTGYEKLFF	TGTGCCAGTAGTACCGACATCCGAACCGGGACAGGGTACGAAAAACTGTTTTTT
TRBV7-2	TRBD1	16	medium-sized	TRBJ2-5	CASSLEIRRGQETQYF	TGTGCCAGCAGCTTAGAAATCCGCCGGGGACAGGAGACCCAGTACTTC
TRBV19	.	13	.	TRBJ1-1	CASSIWGDTEAFF	TGTGCCAGTAGTATTTGGGGAGACACTGAAGCTTTCTTT
TRBV10-3	TRBD1	13	.	TRBJ2-6	CAISDPGTVVLTF	TGTGCCATCAGTGACCCCGGGACAGTGGTCCTGACTTTC
TRBV29-1	.	11	few	TRBJ1-2	CSVEGGYGYTF	TGCAGCGTTGAAGGGGGGTATGGCTACACCTTC
TRBV15	.	14	.	TRBJ2-7	CATSRPGQVYEQYF	TGTGCCACCAGCAGGCCAGGTCAAGTCTACGAGCAGTACTTC
TRBV11-2	TRBD1	16	.	TRBJ2-7	CASSDGPGQGAYEQYF	TGTGCCAGCAGCGATGGACCGGGACAGGGGGCCTACGAGCAGTACTTC
TRBV29-1	TRBD1	15	.	TRBJ1-2	CSVRPGTDLRFGYTF	TGCAGCGTGAGGCCCGGGACAGACCTTAGGTTTGGCTACACCTTC
TRBV29-1	.	17	.	TRBJ1-2	CSVEVGRVTSVNYGYTF	TGCAGCGTTGAAGTAGGTAGAGTGACATCGGTTAACTATGGCTACACCTTC
TRBV7-9	.	15	many	TRBJ2-5	CASSLAASVGETQYF	TGTGCCAGCAGCTTAGCGGCTAGCGTTGGCGAGACCCAGTACTTC
TRBV20-1	.	13	.	TRBJ2-7	CSARDFSTYEQYF	TGCAGTGCTAGAGATTTTAGTACCTACGAGCAGTACTTC
TRBV6-1	TRBD1	14	many	TRBJ1-6	CASKTGDGNSPLHF	TGTGCCAGCAAGACAGGGGATGGTAATTCACCCCTCCACTTT
TRBV29-1	.	12	many	TRBJ2-7	CSVPSDAYEQYF	TGCAGCGTCCCCTCCGATGCCTACGAGCAGTACTTC
TRBV5-1	.	14	many	TRBJ1-2	CASSFDGTNYGYTF	TGCGCCAGCAGCTTTGACGGCACTAACTATGGCTACACCTTC
TRBV25-1	TRBD1	13	.	TRBJ1-2	CASSRRQGRSYTF	TGTGCCAGCAGTAGACGACAGGGCCGCAGCTACACCTTC